The clone carrying this TCR beta chain was detected only once. The data originate from a study of OX40 agonist ivuxolimab in advanced cancers. CDR1 and CDR2 (germline): SGHAT, FQNNGV. Trimming took off 4 bases at V and 2 bases at J, with 11 bases between the two ends. The CDR3 sequence is 15 residues long. This table comes from immunoSEQ multiplex PCR, and its TCRdb copy is limited to in-frame clones, with some not included. The sample contains 80,000 or so clones, roughly 86% of which appear only once. The chain combines TRBV11-2 with TRBJ1-4, with a tentative D call TRBD1 (6 bases). This TCR came from an adult with an advanced solid tumor such as melanoma, head and neck, liver or kidney cancer. The source material was CD4+ or CD8+ T cells sorted from blood, sampled in a trial of the OX40 agonist ivuxolimab. Here the CDR3 DNA reads TGTGCCAGCAGCTCTACACAGGGTACTAATGAAAAACTGTTTTTT. Encoded protein: CASSSTQGTNEKLFF.